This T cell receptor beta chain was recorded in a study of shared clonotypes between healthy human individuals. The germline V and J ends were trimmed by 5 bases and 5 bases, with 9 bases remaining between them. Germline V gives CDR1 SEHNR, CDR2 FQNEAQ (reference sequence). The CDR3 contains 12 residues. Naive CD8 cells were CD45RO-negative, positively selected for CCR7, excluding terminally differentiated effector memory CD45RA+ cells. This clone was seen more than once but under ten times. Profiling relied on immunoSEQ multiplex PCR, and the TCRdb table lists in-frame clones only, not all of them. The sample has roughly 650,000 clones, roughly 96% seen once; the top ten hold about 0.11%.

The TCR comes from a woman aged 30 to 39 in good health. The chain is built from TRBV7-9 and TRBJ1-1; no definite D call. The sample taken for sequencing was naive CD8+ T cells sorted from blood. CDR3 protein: CASSPGKTEAFF. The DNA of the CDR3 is TGTGCCAGCAGCCCCGGGAAAACTGAAGCTTTCTTT.